This TCR beta chain was observed in a study of technical replicates of blood from several donors. V was shortened by 5 bases and J by 7 bases, with 11 bases between the two germline ends. Germline CDR1 SNHLY, CDR2 FYNNEI. The CDR3 consists of 12 residues. The assay was immunoSEQ multiplex PCR, and TCRdb's table has in-frame clones only and misses some. Of 84,000 or so clones in the sample, about 97% were seen once. Sample: T cells isolated from PBMCs. This rearrangement joins TRBV2 to TRBJ2-5; possible D gene TRBD1, 7 bases. The clonotype comes from a human donor in good health. The CDR3 DNA sequence: TGTGCCAGCAGTACAGGGGAGGCGACCCAGTACTTC. It codes for CASSTGEATQYF.